The 18 T cell receptor beta chains below all came from one sample that was sequenced in a study of Graves' ophthalmopathy and Graves' hyperthyroidism. The study amplified TCR beta CDR3 regions using RNA transcripts. A first-round RT-PCR used HTBI primers, followed by a second-round multiplex PCR. Via MiXCR, TCRdb re-called the multiplex PCR reads, giving one row per CDR3 protein. Among some 350,000 distinct CDR3 sequences listed, about 17% were seen once. Sequencing was performed on peripheral blood. Receptors were obtained from an adult woman with stable Graves' hyperthyroidism.

This clonotype was detected many times. The chain has TRBV12-3 or TRBV12-4 and TRBJ1-5; TRBD1 matches at 10 bases. CDR3 length: 14 amino acids. J gave up 7 bases and V 3 bases, and 3 bases lay outside the gene matches. CDR3 sequence reads: CASSLWDRGQPQHF. As DNA, the CDR3 is TGTGCCAGCAGTTTGTGGGACAGGGGCCAGCCCCAGCATTTT.

V and J are TRBV29-1 and TRBJ2-7, with 8 bases fitting TRBD1. V was pared by 4 bases and J by 4 bases, with 6 bases of the junction left unmatched. CDR1 is SQVTM, CDR2 ANQGSEA, per germline. This CDR3 contains 13 residues. This CDR3 reads CSVGGTGTYEQYF. The DNA for the CDR3 is TGCAGCGTTGGCGGGACAGGCACATACGAGCAGTACTTC.

This clonotype came up many times. The genes are TRBV15 and TRBJ1-2, with D perhaps TRBD1 (5 bases). Germline values: CDR1 LNHNV, CDR2 YYDKDF (reference sequence). Trimming stripped 0 bases from V and 8 bases from J, with 13 bases between. There are 14 residues in the CDR3. The DNA for the CDR3 is TGTGCCACCAGCAGAGATCTGGGGGTGGAGGGCTACACCTTC. It is translated as CATSRDLGVEGYTF.

This clonotype has at least ten counts. The V call is TRBV7-2, the J call TRBJ1-1; D remains ambiguous. There are 12 residues in the CDR3. Germline V CDR1 and CDR2: SGHTA, FQGNSA. V was pared by 2 bases and J by 1 base, with 2 bases between. The CDR3 DNA reads TGTGCCAGCAGCTTAACGAACACTGAAGCTTTCTTT. Protein sequence: CASSLTNTEAFF. The full variable domain, with the rest looked up from reference TRBV7-2 and TRBJ1-1, is GAGVSQSPSNKVTEKGKDVELRCDPISGHTALYWYRQSLGQGLEFLIYFQGNSAPDKSGLPSDRFSAERTGGSVSTLTIQRTQQEDSAVYLCASSLTNTEAFFGQGTRLTVV.

This clonotype was seen repeatedly, ten times or more. CDR3 DNA: TGTGCCAGCAGCTTAACGTCAAGGGGCACCGGGGAGCTGTTTTTT. Translation gives CASSLTSRGTGELFF. This chain links TRBV7-3 with TRBJ2-2; D is possibly TRBD1 (5 bases). Trimming removed 0 bases at V and 4 bases at J, with 9 bases between. The CDR3 has 15 amino acids. Per germline, CDR1 SGHTA and CDR2 FQGTGA.

The chain couples TRBV20-1 to TRBJ2-5; 15 bases fit TRBD2. The CDR3 extends over 20 amino acids. V dropped 3 bases and J dropped 0; count of bases not matched to a gene: 14. Germline V CDR1 and CDR2: DFQATT, SNEGSKA (reference sequence). The CDR3 sequence: CSARETGLAGGRGNQETQYF. In nucleotides, the CDR3 is TGCAGTGCTAGGGAAACGGGACTAGCGGGAGGAAGGGGAAACCAAGAGACCCAGTACTTC.

This clonotype was found many times. The CDR3 nucleotides read TGTGCCAGCTCACCACCCGTGGCGTCCTACGAGCAGTACTTC. Protein product: CASSPPVASYEQYF. This chain joins TRBV18 and TRBJ2-7; D is ambiguous. This CDR3 has 14 amino acids. Germline V lookup: CDR1 KGHSH, CDR2 LQKENI. V was clipped by 0 bases and J by 1 base, with 7 bases between them.

As to this clonotype: The junction and the germline gene differ at one end; a read error may be behind it. The CDR3 region is CASSFRRLDQETQDF. Written as DNA, the CDR3 is TGTGCCAGCAGCTTCCGCAGACTGGACCAAGAGACCCAGGACTTC. This chain links TRBV6-1 with TRBJ2-5; no definite D call. The CDR3 spans 15 residues. CDR1 is MNHNS and CDR2 is SASEGT in the germline V gene.

This clonotype was seen repeatedly, ten times or more. The rearrangement uses TRBV6-1 and TRBJ2-5, with a tentative D call TRBD2 (6 bases). Looked up from germline, CDR1 is MNHNS and CDR2 is SASEGT. The CDR3 loop spans 15 amino acids. Trimming took 10 bases from V and 0 from J, leaving 18 bases between them. CDR3 DNA sequence: TGTGCCACCTCGGGACTTTCAAATTACCAAGAGACCCAGTACTTC. This sequence encodes CATSGLSNYQETQYF.

This rearrangement joins TRBV29-1 to TRBJ2-3, with D perhaps TRBD2 (6 bases). Germline V lookup: CDR1 SQVTM, CDR2 ANQGSEA. This CDR3 contains 13 residues. Trimming took off 3 bases at V and 4 bases at J, with 11 bases between the two ends. CDR3 in amino acids: CSVDAGRADTQYF. CDR3 DNA: TGCAGCGTTGACGCCGGGAGAGCAGATACGCAGTATTTT.

This clonotype has ten or more counts. The chain is built from TRBV20-1 and TRBJ2-5, with 12 nucleotides matching TRBD1. The CDR3 has 16 residues. Trimming took 3 bases from V and 6 from J; bases not matched to a gene: 11. From germline, CDR1 is DFQATT and CDR2 SNEGSKA (reference sequence). The CDR3 loop is CSARATGTGGRKTQYF. In DNA, the CDR3 is TGCAGTGCTAGGGCCACCGGGACAGGGGGCCGAAAGACCCAGTACTTC.

This clonotype was counted at least ten times. The chain recombines TRBV7-2 with TRBJ2-7; D unresolved. The CDR3 sequence is 14 residues long. V lost 0 bases and J lost 2, with 8 bases in between. Germline loops: CDR1 SGHTA, CDR2 FQGNSA. Written as DNA, the CDR3 is TGTGCCAGCAGCTTAGCGTTAAAGACCTACGAGCAGTACTTC. Protein: CASSLALKTYEQYF.

This clonotype appeared many times. The V and J genes are TRBV6-5 and TRBJ1-5; 7 bases map to TRBD1. The CDR3 loop spans 19 amino acids. CDR1 and CDR2 from the germline V gene are MNHEY and SVGAGI. Trimming removed 0 bases from V and 2 bases from J; junction bases left unmatched: 13. This chain's CDR3 is CASSYSVPQGEGGNQPQHF. CDR3 sequence (DNA): TGTGCCAGCAGTTACTCTGTGCCTCAGGGGGAGGGGGGCAATCAGCCCCAGCATTTT.

This clonotype occurred many times. The V call is TRBV28, the J call TRBJ2-7; D possibly matches TRBD1 or TRBD2 (5 bases each). Germline-derived CDR1 and CDR2 are MDHEN and SYDVKM. The CDR3 spans 13 residues. Trimming removed 6 bases from V and 6 bases from J, with 15 bases in between. The CDR3 reads CASSHWDDPEQYF. The CDR3 region has the DNA TGTGCCAGCAGCCATTGGGACGATCCCGAGCAGTACTTC.

This clonotype was recorded at least ten times. CDR3: CASRPASGSPLHF. As DNA, the CDR3 is TGTGCCAGCCGGCCTGCGTCGGGTTCACCCCTCCACTTT. The chain has TRBV6-1 and TRBJ1-6, with D hard to call. CDR1 and CDR2 (germline): MNHNS, SASEGT. The V gene lost 8 bases and the J gene lost 9 bases, with 14 bases spanning the gap. The CDR3 is 13 residues long.

Ten or more counts support this clonotype. The chain carries TRBV5-1 and TRBJ2-7, with 10 bases lining up with TRBD2. CDR1 is SGHRS, CDR2 YFSETQ, per germline. The V and J ends lost 1 base and 2 bases, in that order; junction bases with no gene match: 3. This CDR3 contains 15 residues. The CDR3 loop is CASSLQTSGPYEQYF. As DNA, the CDR3 is TGCGCCAGCAGCTTGCAGACTAGCGGGCCCTACGAGCAGTACTTC.

The chain has TRBV27 and TRBJ1-1, with 7 bases fitting TRBD1. Germline CDR1 is MNHEY and CDR2 is SMNVEV (reference sequence). V was pared by 5 bases and J by 4 bases, with 7 bases of the junction left unmatched. The CDR3 is made up of 14 amino acids. Written as DNA, the CDR3 is TGTGCCAGCAGTAAGACAGGGTCATCCACTGAAGCTTTCTTT. Its protein is CASSKTGSSTEAFF.

This clonotype was seen repeatedly, ten times or more. The chain links TRBV28 to TRBJ2-7; D remains ambiguous. CDR1 is MDHEN, CDR2 SYDVKM, per germline. There are 13 residues in the CDR3. V dropped 11 bases and J dropped 2 bases, with 16 bases sitting between them. This CDR3 is CASRSHGTYEQYF. CDR3 bases: TGTGCCTCCAGGTCCCACGGAACCTACGAGCAGTACTTC.